This T cell receptor (beta chain) derives from a study of PD-1 blockade in mismatch repair-deficient tumors. Study-wide findings and caveats: Tumor-resident clones, often absent from pretreatment blood, expanded after pembrolizumab and then contracted.

As concerns this clone: What it binds is not known.

The table came from immunoSEQ multiplex PCR; TCRdb's copy has only in-frame clones and leaves some out. The table has approximately 60,000 clones, roughly 88% seen once. CDR3 length: 16 residues. Germline V gene sequence: CDR1 SGHAT, CDR2 FQNNGV. Between the trimmed V and J ends, which lost 1 base and 5 bases, there was a span of 18 bases. This receptor was taken from an adult with mismatch repair-deficient cancer. This specimen consisted of peripheral blood, obtained 52 weeks after starting pembrolizumab. This chain links TRBV11-2 with TRBJ2-7; TRBD1 is a possible D gene (7 bases). CDR3 in amino acids: CASSLGSDRWRDEQYF. The CDR3 DNA sequence: TGTGCCAGCAGCTTAGGGTCGGACAGGTGGAGGGACGAGCAGTACTTC.